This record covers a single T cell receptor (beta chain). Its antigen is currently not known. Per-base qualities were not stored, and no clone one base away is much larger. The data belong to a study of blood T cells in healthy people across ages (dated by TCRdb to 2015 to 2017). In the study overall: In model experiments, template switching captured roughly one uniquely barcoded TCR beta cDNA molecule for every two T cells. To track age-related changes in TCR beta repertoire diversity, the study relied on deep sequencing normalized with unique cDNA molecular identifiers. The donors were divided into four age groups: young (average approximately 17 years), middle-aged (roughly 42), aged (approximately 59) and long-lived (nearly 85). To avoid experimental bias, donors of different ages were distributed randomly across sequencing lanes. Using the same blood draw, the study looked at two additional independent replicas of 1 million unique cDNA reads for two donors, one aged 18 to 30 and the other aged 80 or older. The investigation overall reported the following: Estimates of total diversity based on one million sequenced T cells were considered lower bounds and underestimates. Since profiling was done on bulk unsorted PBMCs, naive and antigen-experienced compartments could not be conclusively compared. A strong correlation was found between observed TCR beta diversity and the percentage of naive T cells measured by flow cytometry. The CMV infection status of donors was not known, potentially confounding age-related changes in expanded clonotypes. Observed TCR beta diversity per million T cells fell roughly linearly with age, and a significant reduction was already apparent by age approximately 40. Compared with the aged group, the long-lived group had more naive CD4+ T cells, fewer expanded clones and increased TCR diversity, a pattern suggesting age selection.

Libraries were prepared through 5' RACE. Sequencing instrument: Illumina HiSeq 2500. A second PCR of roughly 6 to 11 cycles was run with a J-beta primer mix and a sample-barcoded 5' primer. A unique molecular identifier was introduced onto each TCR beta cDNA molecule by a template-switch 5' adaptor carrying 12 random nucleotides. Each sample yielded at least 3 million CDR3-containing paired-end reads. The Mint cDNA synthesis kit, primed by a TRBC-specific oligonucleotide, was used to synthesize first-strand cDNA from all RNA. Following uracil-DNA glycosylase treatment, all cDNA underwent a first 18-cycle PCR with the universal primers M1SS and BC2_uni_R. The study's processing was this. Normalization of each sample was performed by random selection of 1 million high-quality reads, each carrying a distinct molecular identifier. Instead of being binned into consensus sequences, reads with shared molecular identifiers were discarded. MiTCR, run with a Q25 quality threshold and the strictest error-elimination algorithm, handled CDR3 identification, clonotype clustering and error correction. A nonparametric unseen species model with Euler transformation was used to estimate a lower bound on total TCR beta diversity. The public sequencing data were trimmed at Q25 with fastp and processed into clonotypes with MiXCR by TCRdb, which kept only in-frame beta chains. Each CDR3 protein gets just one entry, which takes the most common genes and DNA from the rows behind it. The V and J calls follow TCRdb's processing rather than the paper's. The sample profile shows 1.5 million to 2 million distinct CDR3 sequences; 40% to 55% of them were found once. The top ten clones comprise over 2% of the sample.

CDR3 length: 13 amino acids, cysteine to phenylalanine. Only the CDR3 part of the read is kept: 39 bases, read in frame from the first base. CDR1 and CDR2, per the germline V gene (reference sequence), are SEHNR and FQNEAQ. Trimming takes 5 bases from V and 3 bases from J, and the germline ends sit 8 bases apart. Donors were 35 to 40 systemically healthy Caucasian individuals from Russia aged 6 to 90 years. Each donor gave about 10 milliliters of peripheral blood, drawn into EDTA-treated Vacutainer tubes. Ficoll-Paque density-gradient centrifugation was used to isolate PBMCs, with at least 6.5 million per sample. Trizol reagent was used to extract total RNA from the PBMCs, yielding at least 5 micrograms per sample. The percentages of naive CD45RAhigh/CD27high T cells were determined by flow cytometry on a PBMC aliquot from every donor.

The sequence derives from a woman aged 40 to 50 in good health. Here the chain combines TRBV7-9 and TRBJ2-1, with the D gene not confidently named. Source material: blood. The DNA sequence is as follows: TGTGCCAGCAGCCCCCCTTACTACAATGAGCAGTTCTTC. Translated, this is CASSPPYYNEQFF.